This entry is about one T cell receptor beta chain. Profiling relied on immunoSEQ multiplex PCR, and the TCRdb table lists in-frame clones only, not all of them. The repertoire holds approximately 250,000 clones, approximately 88% seen once, with 10% to 13% in the top ten. The data derive from a study of blood T cell repertoires in COVID-19. The CDR3 is made up of 15 amino acids. Germline CDR1 reads LNHNV; CDR2 reads YYDKDF (reference sequence). After removal of 5 bases from V and 6 bases from J, the junction contained 11 bases not matched to a gene. This receptor was identified in a woman in her 70s with COVID-19, enrolled during active disease. This chain connects TRBV15 to TRBJ2-7; 9 positions agree with TRBD2. The sequencing input was peripheral blood. CDR3 sequence: CATSRSVAGEAEQYF. As DNA, the CDR3 is TGTGCCACCAGCCGGTCGGTAGCGGGAGAGGCCGAGCAGTACTTC.